These T cell receptor beta chains were read from a single sample in a study of blood T cell repertoires in COVID-19. Assay used: immunoSEQ multiplex PCR; TCRdb lists only in-frame clones, some missing. The data contain tens of thousands of clones, almost 90% of them singletons. The specimen sequenced was peripheral blood. Source of these receptors: a woman of 80 years or more with active or convalescent COVID-19. The CDR3 runs from the conserved cysteine through the conserved F or W. A D gene is named only where the DNA matches it firmly. Clone size is given for some rows only: seen once, a few or many times, or a class if the clone is expanded.

CDR3 protein	clone size	V gene	J gene	D gene
CASSYGGAQYF	-	TRBV7-2	TRBJ2-7	TRBD2
CASRGLLGGETQYF	few	TRBV4-1	TRBJ2-5	-
CASLSEAHSNRPQHF	-	TRBV5-8	TRBJ1-5	-
CASSQNPAGAQYF	-	TRBV3-1/TRBV3-2	TRBJ2-5	TRBD2
CASSASGGNEQFF	-	TRBV7-2	TRBJ2-1	TRBD2
CASSLATRAGETQYF	once	TRBV7-2	TRBJ2-5	-
CASSQDPPGGGYNQPQHF	-	TRBV4-2	TRBJ1-5	-
CASSLGGETYEQYF	once	TRBV5-6	TRBJ2-7	-
CASSVPQGIEQFF	-	TRBV5-5	TRBJ2-1	TRBD1
CASSLEGRGHGYTF	-	TRBV11-2	TRBJ1-2	-
CASSSGYSGANVLTF	-	TRBV7-3	TRBJ2-6	-
CASSPPTTGGAYGYTF	-	TRBV3-1/TRBV3-2	TRBJ1-2	TRBD1
CASSRPSGGVDTQYF	-	TRBV7-6	TRBJ2-3	TRBD2
CASSPRTEASYEQYF	-	TRBV5-1	TRBJ2-7	-
CASSLSTRANYGYTF	-	TRBV18	TRBJ1-2	-
CASSLEGVGNTIYF	-	TRBV7-9	TRBJ1-3	-
CASSRPSQGIGTDTQYF	-	TRBV18	TRBJ2-3	-
CASVPGQGAYEQYF	once	TRBV6-5	TRBJ2-7	TRBD1